One and the same sample provided the 9 T cell receptor beta chains below, sequenced in a study of blood T cell repertoires in COVID-19. Repertoires were generated with immunoSEQ multiplex PCR, while TCRdb's copy carries only in-frame clones and drops some. Here the sample spans 150,000 to 160,000 clones, roughly 83% being singletons. Sequencing used peripheral blood. The origin of the receptors is a woman aged 60-75 years with COVID-19, enrolled during active disease.

The chain is built from TRBV3-1 (or the pseudogene TRBV3-2) and TRBJ2-1; tentative D call: TRBD1 (6 bases). The CDR3 runs 12 residues. CDR1 LGHDT and CDR2 YNNKEL come from the germline V gene (reference sequence). The V gene lost 5 bases and the J gene lost 10 bases, with 12 bases spanning the gap. The chain's CDR3 is CASSAAGEEQFF. The CDR3 DNA follows: TGTGCCAGCAGCGCTGCAGGGGAGGAGCAGTTCTTC.

This clone was detected only once. CDR3 sequence (DNA): TGTGCCTGGGGCAACGGGGTTAGAGGGTATGGCTACACCTTC. Its protein is CAWGNGVRGYGYTF. The chain recombines TRBV30 with TRBJ1-2; D is undetermined. With 5 bases removed from V and 5 bases from J, the gap between germline ends came to 18 bases. There are 14 residues in the CDR3. Germline CDR1 GTSNPN, CDR2 SVGIG (reference sequence).

This chain connects TRBV9 to TRBJ2-1, with D unclear. CDR3 size: 15 residues. The V and J ends lost 0 bases and 2 bases respectively, with 9 bases between them. Germline-derived CDR1 and CDR2 are SGDLS and YYNGEE. Here the CDR3 reads CASSVGLEAYNEQFF. The CDR3 bases are TGTGCCAGCAGCGTAGGACTGGAAGCCTACAATGAGCAGTTCTTC. Drawing the rest from reference TRBV9 and TRBJ2-1, the complete variable domain is DSGVTQTPKHLITATGQRVTLRCSPRSGDLSVYWYQQSLDQGLQFLIQYYNGEERAKGNILERFSAQQFPDLHSELNLSSLELGDSALYFCASSVGLEAYNEQFFGPGTRLTVL.

This chain joins TRBV6-5 and TRBJ2-1; 8 bases align to TRBD1. Germline loops: CDR1 MNHEY, CDR2 SVGAGI. The CDR3 consists of 15 residues. Trimming cost V 5 bases and J 8 bases; bases outside gene matches: 11. CDR3 sequence reads: CASSTGQDRNDEQFF. Written as DNA, the CDR3 is TGTGCCAGCAGTACGGGACAGGATCGTAACGATGAGCAGTTCTTC.

The chain is built from TRBV6-1 and TRBJ1-1, with TRBD1 identical over 8 bases. This CDR3 comprises 15 residues. CDR1 and CDR2 (germline): MNHNS, SASEGT. The J segment lost 5 bases and the V segment lost 2 bases, leaving 7 bases of the junction unmatched. As DNA, the CDR3 is TGTGCCAGCAGTGAACCAACAGGGGGTAAGACTGAAGCTTTCTTT. Protein product: CASSEPTGGKTEAFF.

The chain employs TRBV14 and TRBJ2-7, with D tentatively TRBD2 (5 bases). CDR3 length: 11 amino acids. Germline V gene data show CDR1 as SGHDN and CDR2 as FVKESK. Trimming took 9 bases from V and 0 from J, leaving 6 bases between them. The CDR3 is CARLDSYEQYV. The CDR3 DNA reads as TGTGCCAGACTAGACTCCTACGAGCAGTACGTC.

The genes are TRBV5-1 and TRBJ2-7; perhaps TRBD1 as D (5 bases). CDR3 length: 13 amino acids. Per the germline V gene, CDR1 is SGHRS and CDR2 is YFSETQ. Trimming left V 4 bases short and J 2 bases short, with 10 bases between. The CDR3 reads CASSIDSTYEQYV. The CDR3 region has the DNA TGCGCCAGCAGCATCGACAGCACCTACGAGCAGTACGTC.

The V and J genes are TRBV7-9 and TRBJ2-7; the match to TRBD2 covers 7 bases. The CDR3 totals 16 residues. The germline gives CDR1 SEHNR, CDR2 FQNEAQ (reference sequence). The V gene end was trimmed by 5 bases and the J gene end by 4 bases; junction bases not matched to a gene: 14. CDR3 DNA: TGTGCCAGCAGCCCGACGGGGGGAGAATGGTGGTACGAGCAGTACTTC. It codes for CASSPTGGEWWYEQYF.

The CDR3 loop is CATSDRTGPGNTEAFF. The DNA of the CDR3 is TGTGCCACCAGTGATCGGACAGGGCCGGGGAACACTGAAGCTTTCTTT. The chain carries TRBV24-1 and TRBJ1-1; TRBD1 agrees at 8 bases. The CDR3 length is 16 residues. Per the germline V gene, CDR1 is KGHDR and CDR2 is SFDVKD. After removal of 3 bases from V and 1 base from J, the junction contained 6 bases not matched to a gene.